The 27 T cell receptor beta chains below were found in one sample sequenced in a study of T cells after yellow fever vaccination. TCRdb fed the 5' RACE reads into MiXCR, producing one record per CDR3 protein. The data hold about 500,000 distinct CDR3 sequences, with roughly 17% observed a single time. Sequencing was performed on PBMCs, taken 4 to 5 days after the first yellow fever vaccination. The receptors were gathered from a man between 18 and 29 years old who received the YFV17D yellow fever vaccine.

This clonotype turned up a few times. This chain joins TRBV7-2 and TRBJ2-5; TRBD2 matches at 10 bases. Looked up from germline, CDR1 is SGHTA and CDR2 is FQGNSA. The ends lost 4 bases at V and 4 bases at J; junction bases unmatched: 3. This CDR3 region has 14 residues. The CDR3 region has the DNA TGTGCCAGCAGCTATAGCGGGGGGATAGAGACCCAGTACTTC. Its translation is CASSYSGGIETQYF.

This clonotype turned up a few times. V usage is TRBV7-2 and J usage is TRBJ2-7; the D is unclear. Germline assignment: CDR1 SGHTA and CDR2 FQGNSA. Trimming took 4 bases from V and 3 from J, leaving 22 bases between them. The CDR3 consists of 17 residues. CDR3 loop: CASSSPTGSLVGYEQYF. Written as DNA, the CDR3 is TGTGCCAGCAGCTCCCCCACCGGCAGCCTCGTTGGCTACGAGCAGTACTTC.

This sequence joins TRBV24-1 and TRBJ2-3, with 8 bases fitting TRBD2. In germline, CDR1 is KGHDR, CDR2 SFDVKD. The J segment lost 2 bases and the V segment lost 4 bases, leaving 7 bases of the junction unmatched. The CDR3 contains 16 residues. CDR3 residues: CATSETGGGLTDTQYF. The CDR3 DNA follows: TGTGCCACCAGTGAGACTGGCGGGGGGCTCACAGATACGCAGTATTTT.

This clonotype was observed a few times. The chain recombines TRBV7-9 with TRBJ1-2; a weak D match, TRBD1 (6 bases). The V and J ends lost 3 bases and 3 bases respectively, with 8 bases between them. The CDR3 spans 13 residues. CDR1 and CDR2 from the germline V gene are SEHNR and FQNEAQ (reference sequence). CDR3 bases: TGTGCCAGCAGCTTCCCAGGGGACTATGGCTACACCTTC. This encodes CASSFPGDYGYTF.

The gene calls are TRBV20-1 and TRBJ2-1; 10 nucleotides line up with TRBD1. This CDR3 comprises 12 residues. The junction had 6 bases not matched to a gene; V was cut back by 6 bases and J by 10 bases. CDR1 is DFQATT and CDR2 is SNEGSKA in the germline V gene (reference sequence). The CDR3: CSARGQGREQFF. As DNA, the CDR3 is TGCAGTGCAAGGGGACAGGGGCGCGAGCAGTTCTTC.

In its sample, this clonotype was seen a few times. The chain joins TRBV20-1 to TRBJ1-2; D gene ambiguous. The CDR3 extends over 11 amino acids. Between the trimmed V and J ends, which lost 7 bases and 5 bases, there was a span of 11 bases. Germline V gives CDR1 DFQATT, CDR2 SNEGSKA (reference sequence). CDR3 coding DNA: TGCAGTGTCAAGGTCGAGTATGGCTACACCTTC. It codes for CSVKVEYGYTF.

This clonotype was seen more than once but under ten times. This CDR3 is CATSRDPGFYNEQFF. The CDR3 DNA reads TGTGCCACCAGCAGAGACCCGGGGTTCTACAATGAGCAGTTCTTC. V usage is TRBV15 and J usage is TRBJ2-1; weak D call: TRBD2 (5 bases). CDR3 length: 15 residues. Germline V gene sequence: CDR1 LNHNV, CDR2 YYDKDF (reference sequence). The V gene lost 0 bases and the J gene lost 3 bases, with 9 bases spanning the gap.

This clonotype was counted a few times. The V call is TRBV10-3, the J call TRBJ2-7; 8 bases match TRBD1. This CDR3 is 13 amino acids long. V dropped 6 bases and J dropped 0; count of bases not matched to a gene: 1. Germline V gives CDR1 ENHRY, CDR2 SYGVKD. The CDR3 DNA reads TGTGCCATCAGGGGACAGGACTCCTACGAGCAGTACGTC. Its protein is CAIRGQDSYEQYV.

The sample holds a few counts of this clonotype. This rearrangement joins TRBV12-3 or TRBV12-4 to TRBJ2-3, with D perhaps assigned TRBD1 or TRBD2 (5 bases each). The CDR3 is made up of 15 amino acids. The V and J ends lost 3 bases and 1 base respectively, with 11 bases between them. CDR3 bases: TGTGCCAGCAGTTTTGGGGACCGGCGCACAGATACGCAGTATTTT. It encodes CASSFGDRRTDTQYF.

The chain has TRBV7-9 and TRBJ2-2; 9 bases line up with TRBD1. V lost 5 bases and J lost 4; bases outside the gene matches: 5. The CDR3 has 15 residues. CDR1 and CDR2 from the germline V gene are SEHNR and FQNEAQ (reference sequence). The CDR3, as DNA: TGTGCCAGCAGCGGATCGACAGGGGGCACCGGGGAGCTGTTTTTT. It translates to CASSGSTGGTGELFF.

This clonotype was counted between two and nine times. CDR3 amino acids: CASSQVEASYNEQFF. As DNA, the CDR3 is TGCGCCAGCAGCCAAGTGGAAGCTTCCTACAATGAGCAGTTCTTC. The V and J genes are TRBV4-3 and TRBJ2-1; D is undetermined. The CDR3 runs 15 residues. Germline-derived CDR1 and CDR2 are LGHNA and YSLEER. V gave up 1 base and J gave up 1 base, with 8 bases separating them.

The chain links TRBV6-2 or TRBV6-3 to TRBJ2-5, with 7 bases that match TRBD1. This CDR3 has 15 amino acids. CDR1 is MNHEY and CDR2 is SVGEGT in the germline V gene. V was clipped by 2 bases and J by 6 bases; unmatched bases: 9. CDR3 sequence (DNA): TGTGCCAGCAGTTACCTAGACAGGGAAGGACAGACCCAGTACTTC. Translated: CASSYLDREGQTQYF.

The V call is TRBV12-3 or TRBV12-4, the J call TRBJ1-4; the D is unclear. V was cut by 5 bases and J by 8 bases, with 12 bases left in between. The CDR3 sequence is 13 residues long. CDR3: CASSRLGEEKLFF. The CDR3 coding sequence is TGTGCCAGCAGTAGATTAGGTGAAGAAAAACTGTTTTTT.

In its sample, this clonotype was seen a few times. The chain joins TRBV11-2 to TRBJ2-1; D might be TRBD1 (5 bases). CDR3 size: 11 residues. The V gene lost 6 bases and the J gene lost 10 bases, with 10 bases spanning the gap. Looked up from germline, CDR1 is SGHAT and CDR2 is FQNNGV. The CDR3 loop is CASRGPPEQFF. The CDR3 DNA is TGTGCCAGCAGGGGGCCTCCGGAGCAGTTCTTC.

The chain links TRBV18 to TRBJ1-2; D uncertain. Germline V gene lookup returns CDR1 KGHSH and CDR2 LQKENI. V lost 4 bases, J lost 1 base, and 13 bases lay in between. The CDR3 consists of 15 residues. The chain's CDR3 is CASSQGDGDNYGYTF. DNA for the CDR3: TGTGCCAGCTCACAAGGAGACGGGGATAACTATGGCTACACCTTC.

The chain is built from TRBV7-9 and TRBJ2-5, with 8 bases fitting TRBD1. CDR1 and CDR2 (germline): SEHNR, FQNEAQ (reference sequence). The CDR3 has 14 amino acids. V trimming: 4 bases; J trimming: 4 bases; junction bases outside the gene matches: 5. This chain's CDR3 is CASSSTGQAETQYF. Written as DNA, the CDR3 is TGTGCCAGCAGCTCCACGGGACAGGCAGAGACCCAGTACTTC.

The chain employs TRBV7-9 and TRBJ2-3, with D perhaps matching TRBD1 or TRBD2 (6 bases each). CDR1 and CDR2 from the germline V gene are SEHNR and FQNEAQ (reference sequence). The V gene lost 7 bases and the J gene lost 4 bases, with 12 bases spanning the gap. The CDR3 extends over 13 amino acids. CDR3 sequence reads: CASNIRGADTQYF. CDR3 nucleotide sequence: TGTGCCAGCAACATTAGGGGGGCAGATACGCAGTATTTT.

This clonotype was detected a few times. A much larger clone is a single base away; this may be a read error. The rearrangement links TRBV12-3 or TRBV12-4 to TRBJ2-7; D unclear. The V and J ends lost 6 bases and 3 bases respectively, with 6 bases between them. The length of the CDR3 is 11 residues. CDR3 protein: CASSAHYEQYF. In DNA form, the CDR3 reads TGTGCCAGCAGCGCCCACTACGAGCAGTACTTC.

This clonotype was observed a few times. The rearrangement links TRBV5-6 to TRBJ2-5; possible D gene TRBD1, 6 bases. V was pared by 0 bases and J by 4 bases, with 19 bases between. Germline V gene lookup returns CDR1 SGHDT and CDR2 YYEEEE. This CDR3 has 17 amino acids. CDR3 sequence reads: CASSLARTELLPETQYF. Here the CDR3 DNA reads TGTGCCAGCAGCTTGGCTAGGACAGAGTTACTTCCAGAGACCCAGTACTTC.

This clonotype has a handful of counts. The chain employs TRBV6-2 or TRBV6-3 and TRBJ2-7; TRBD1 agrees at 7 bases. Germline V gene data show CDR1 as MNHEY and CDR2 as SVGEGT. V gave up 4 bases and J gave up 6 bases; unmatched junction bases: 3. The CDR3 is 12 amino acids. CDR3 bases: TGTGCCAGCAGTTTCAGGGGGAGCGAGCAGTACGTC. Translation: CASSFRGSEQYV.

This chain joins TRBV7-2 and TRBJ2-5; D may be TRBD2 (7 bases). Trimming took 6 bases from V and 5 from J, leaving 16 bases between them. From germline, CDR1 is SGHTA and CDR2 FQGNSA. The CDR3 totals 14 residues. CDR3 residues: CASRGGPTGETQYF. As DNA, the CDR3 is TGTGCCAGCAGGGGGGGGCCCACGGGGGAGACCCAGTACTTC.

In its sample, this clonotype was seen a few times. The chain carries TRBV4-3 and TRBJ2-2, with 9 bases lining up with TRBD1. Trimming took 3 bases from V and 2 from J; bases not matched to a gene: 4. This CDR3 has 16 amino acids. From germline, CDR1 is LGHNA and CDR2 YSLEER. The chain's CDR3 is CASSQGQGLNTGELFF. The CDR3 region has the DNA TGCGCCAGCAGCCAGGGACAGGGCTTAAACACCGGGGAGCTGTTTTTT.

V and J are TRBV12-3 or TRBV12-4 and TRBJ2-7; 7 nucleotides match TRBD1. The CDR3 length is 13 residues. V was pared by 10 bases and J by 0 bases, with 6 bases of the junction left unmatched. This CDR3 is CATSGTASYEQYF. CDR3 nucleotide sequence: TGTGCCACCTCAGGGACAGCCTCCTACGAGCAGTACTTC.

This sequence joins TRBV30 and TRBJ1-1; 8 bases line up with TRBD1. With 5 bases clipped from V and 7 bases from J, the junction kept 9 bases outside the gene matches. Looked up from germline, CDR1 is GTSNPN and CDR2 is SVGIG (reference sequence). This CDR3 comprises 13 residues. The CDR3 DNA is TGTGCCTGGTCCTCTCAGGGGGCGGGTGAAGCTTTCTTT. It codes for CAWSSQGAGEAFF.

This clonotype was seen a handful of times. This chain connects TRBV10-1 to TRBJ2-7; TRBD2 might be the D (6 bases). This CDR3 region has 15 residues. Trimming removed 5 bases from V and 1 base from J, with 15 bases in between. Germline V gene data show CDR1 as WNHNN and CDR2 as SYGVQD (reference sequence). The CDR3, as DNA: TGCGCCAGCAGTTCAGGCCCGGGAGAATCCTACGAGCAGTACTTC. This translates into CASSSGPGESYEQYF.

This clonotype turned up a few times. Here the CDR3 reads CAISELSGEGQPQHF. For the CDR3, the DNA is TGTGCCATCAGTGAGTTATCAGGGGAAGGACAGCCCCAGCATTTT. This chain links TRBV10-3 with TRBJ1-5; TRBD1 is a possible D gene (6 bases). CDR1 and CDR2 from the germline V gene are ENHRY and SYGVKD. The CDR3 consists of 15 residues. The ends were cut back, 1 base at V and 7 bases at J, with 14 bases in the middle.

This clonotype was detected only a few times. V usage is TRBV27 and J usage is TRBJ2-1, with D tentatively TRBD1 (6 bases). Germline CDR1 reads MNHEY; CDR2 reads SMNVEV (reference sequence). This CDR3 is built from 16 residues. With 5 bases removed from V and 9 bases from J, the gap between germline ends came to 23 bases. The CDR3 loop reads CASSLARQVVGSEQFF. CDR3 nucleotide sequence: TGTGCCAGCAGTCTGGCGAGACAGGTGGTCGGTAGTGAGCAGTTCTTC.